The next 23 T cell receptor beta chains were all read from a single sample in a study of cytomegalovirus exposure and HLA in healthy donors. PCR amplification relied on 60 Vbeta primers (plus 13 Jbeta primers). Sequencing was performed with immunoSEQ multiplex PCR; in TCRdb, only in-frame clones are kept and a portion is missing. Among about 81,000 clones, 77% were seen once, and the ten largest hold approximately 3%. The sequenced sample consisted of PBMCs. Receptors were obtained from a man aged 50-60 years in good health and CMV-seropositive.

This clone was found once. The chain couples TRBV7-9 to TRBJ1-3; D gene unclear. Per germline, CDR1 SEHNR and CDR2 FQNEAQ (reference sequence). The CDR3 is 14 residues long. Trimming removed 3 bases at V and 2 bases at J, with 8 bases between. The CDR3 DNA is TGTGCCAGCAGCTTGAACGGGGCTGGAAACACCATATATTTT. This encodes CASSLNGAGNTIYF. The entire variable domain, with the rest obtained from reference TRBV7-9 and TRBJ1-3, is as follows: DTGVSQNPRHKITKRGQNVTFRCDPISEHNRLYWYRQTLGQGPEFLTYFQNEAQLEKSRLLSDRFSAERPKGSFSTLEIQRTEQGDSAMYLCASSLNGAGNTIYFGEGSWLTVV.

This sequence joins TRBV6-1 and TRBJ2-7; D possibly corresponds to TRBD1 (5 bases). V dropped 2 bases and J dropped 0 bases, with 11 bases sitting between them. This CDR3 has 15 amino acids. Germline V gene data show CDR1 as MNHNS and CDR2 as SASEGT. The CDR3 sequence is CASSEQGRSSYEQYF. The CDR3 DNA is TGTGCCAGCAGTGAACAGGGCAGGAGCTCCTACGAGCAGTACTTC.

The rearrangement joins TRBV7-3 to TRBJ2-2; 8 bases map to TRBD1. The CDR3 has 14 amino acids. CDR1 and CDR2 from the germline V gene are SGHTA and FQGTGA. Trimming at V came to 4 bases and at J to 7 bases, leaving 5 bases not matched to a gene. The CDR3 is CASSSAGGIGELFF. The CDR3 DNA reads TGTGCCAGCAGCTCCGCAGGGGGCATCGGGGAGCTGTTTTTT.

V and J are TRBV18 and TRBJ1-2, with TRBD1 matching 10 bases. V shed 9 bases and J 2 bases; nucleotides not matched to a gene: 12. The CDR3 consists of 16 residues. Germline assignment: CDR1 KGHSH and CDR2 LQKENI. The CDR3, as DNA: TGTGCCAGTCGACCCCGACAGGGGGCTGGGAACTATGGCTACACCTTC. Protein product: CASRPRQGAGNYGYTF.

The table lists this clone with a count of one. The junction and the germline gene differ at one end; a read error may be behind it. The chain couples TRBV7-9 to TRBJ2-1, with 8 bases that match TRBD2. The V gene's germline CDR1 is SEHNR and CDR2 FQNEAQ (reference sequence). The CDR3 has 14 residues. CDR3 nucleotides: TGTACCAGCCGAACGGGCGGGAGCGGGAGTGAGCAGTTCTTC. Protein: CTSRTGGSGSEQFF.

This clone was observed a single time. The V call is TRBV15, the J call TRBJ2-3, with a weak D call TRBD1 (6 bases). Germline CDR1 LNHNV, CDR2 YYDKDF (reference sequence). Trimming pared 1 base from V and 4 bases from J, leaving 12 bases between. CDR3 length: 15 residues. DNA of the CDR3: TGTGCCACCAGCAGAGCAATAGGGGGTGCAGATACGCAGTATTTT. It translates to CATSRAIGGADTQYF. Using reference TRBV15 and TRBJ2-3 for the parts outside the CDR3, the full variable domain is DAMVIQNPRYQVTQFGKPVTLSCSQTLNHNVMYWYQQKSSQAPKLLFHYYDKDFNNEADTPDNFQSRRPNTSFCFLDIRSPGLGDTAMYLCATSRAIGGADTQYFGPGTRLTVL.

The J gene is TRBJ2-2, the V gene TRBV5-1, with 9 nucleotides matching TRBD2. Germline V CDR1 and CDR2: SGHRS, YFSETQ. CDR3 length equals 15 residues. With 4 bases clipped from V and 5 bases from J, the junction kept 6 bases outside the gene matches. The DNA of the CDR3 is TGCGCCAGCAGCCCTAGCGGGGAGAGGACCGGGGAGCTGTTTTTT. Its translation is CASSPSGERTGELFF.

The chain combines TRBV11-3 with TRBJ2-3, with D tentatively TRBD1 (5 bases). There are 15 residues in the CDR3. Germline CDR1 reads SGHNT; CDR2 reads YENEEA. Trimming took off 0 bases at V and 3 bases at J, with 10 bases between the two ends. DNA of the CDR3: TGTGCCAGCAGCTTAGAGGCGACAGATACAGATACGCAGTATTTT. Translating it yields CASSLEATDTDTQYF. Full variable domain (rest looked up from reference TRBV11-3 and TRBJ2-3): EAGVVQSPRYKIIEKKQPVAFWCNPISGHNTLYWYLQNLGQGPELLIRYENEEAVDDSQLPKDRFSAERLKGVDSTLKIQPAELGDSAVYLCASSLEATDTDTQYFGPGTRLTVL.

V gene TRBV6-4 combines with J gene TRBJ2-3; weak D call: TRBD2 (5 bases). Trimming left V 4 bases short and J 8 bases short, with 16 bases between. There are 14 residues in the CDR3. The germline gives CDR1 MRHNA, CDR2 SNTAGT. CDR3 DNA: TGTGCCAGCAGTGGCGGGCTCCAAACGGGTACGCAGTATTTT. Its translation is CASSGGLQTGTQYF.

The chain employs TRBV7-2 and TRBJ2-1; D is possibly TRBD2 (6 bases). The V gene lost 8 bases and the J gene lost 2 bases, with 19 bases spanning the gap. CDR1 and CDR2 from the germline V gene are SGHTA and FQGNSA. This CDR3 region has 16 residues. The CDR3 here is CASGRPDYPPYNEQFF. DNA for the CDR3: TGTGCCAGCGGCCGACCGGACTACCCTCCCTACAATGAGCAGTTCTTC.

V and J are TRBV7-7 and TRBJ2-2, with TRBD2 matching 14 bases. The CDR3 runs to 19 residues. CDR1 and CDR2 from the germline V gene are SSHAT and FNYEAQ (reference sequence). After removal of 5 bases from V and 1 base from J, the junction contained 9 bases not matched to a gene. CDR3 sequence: CASSHILTSGRENTGELFF. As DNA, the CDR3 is TGTGCCAGCAGCCATATCCTGACTAGCGGGAGGGAGAACACCGGGGAGCTGTTTTTT.

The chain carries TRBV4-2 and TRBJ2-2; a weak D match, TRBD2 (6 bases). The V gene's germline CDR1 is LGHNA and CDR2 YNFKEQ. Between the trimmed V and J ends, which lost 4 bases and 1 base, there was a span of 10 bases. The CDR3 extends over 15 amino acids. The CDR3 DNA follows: TGTGCCAGCAGCCCGGGGGACGTGAACACCGGGGAGCTGTTTTTT. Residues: CASSPGDVNTGELFF.

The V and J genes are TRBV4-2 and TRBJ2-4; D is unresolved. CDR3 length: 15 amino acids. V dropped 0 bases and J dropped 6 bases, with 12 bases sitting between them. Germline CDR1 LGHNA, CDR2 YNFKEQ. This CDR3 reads CASSQDFESGNIQYF. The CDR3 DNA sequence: TGTGCCAGCAGCCAAGATTTCGAGTCCGGAAACATTCAGTACTTC.

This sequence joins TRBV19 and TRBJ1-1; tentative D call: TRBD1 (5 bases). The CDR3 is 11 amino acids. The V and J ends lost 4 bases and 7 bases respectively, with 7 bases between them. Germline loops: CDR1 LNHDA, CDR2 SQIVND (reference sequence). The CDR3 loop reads CASSTTDEAFF. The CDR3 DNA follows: TGTGCCAGTAGTACGACAGATGAAGCTTTCTTT.

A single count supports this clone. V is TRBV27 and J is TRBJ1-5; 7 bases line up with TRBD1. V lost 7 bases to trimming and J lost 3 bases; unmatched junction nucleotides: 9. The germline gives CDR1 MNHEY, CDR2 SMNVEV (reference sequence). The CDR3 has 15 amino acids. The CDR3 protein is CASTIDREDNQPQHF. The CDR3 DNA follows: TGTGCCAGCACCATAGACAGGGAGGACAATCAGCCCCAGCATTTT.

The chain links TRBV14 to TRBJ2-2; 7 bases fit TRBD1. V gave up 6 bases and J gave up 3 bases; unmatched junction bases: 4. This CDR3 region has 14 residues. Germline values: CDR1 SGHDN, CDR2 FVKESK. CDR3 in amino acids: CASRTGFDTGELFF. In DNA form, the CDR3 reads TGTGCCAGCAGGACAGGGTTTGACACCGGGGAGCTGTTTTTT.

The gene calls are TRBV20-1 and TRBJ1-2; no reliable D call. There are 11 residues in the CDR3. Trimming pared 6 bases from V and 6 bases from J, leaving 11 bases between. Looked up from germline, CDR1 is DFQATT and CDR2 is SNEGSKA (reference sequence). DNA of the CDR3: TGCAGTGCCGACTCGAGGGATGGCTACACCTTC. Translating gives CSADSRDGYTF.

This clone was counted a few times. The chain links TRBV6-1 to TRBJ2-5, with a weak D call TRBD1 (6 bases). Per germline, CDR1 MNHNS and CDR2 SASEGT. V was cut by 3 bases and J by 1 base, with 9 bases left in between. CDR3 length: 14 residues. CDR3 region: CASSDGRGQETQYF. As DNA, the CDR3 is TGTGCCAGCAGTGATGGCAGGGGCCAAGAGACCCAGTACTTC.

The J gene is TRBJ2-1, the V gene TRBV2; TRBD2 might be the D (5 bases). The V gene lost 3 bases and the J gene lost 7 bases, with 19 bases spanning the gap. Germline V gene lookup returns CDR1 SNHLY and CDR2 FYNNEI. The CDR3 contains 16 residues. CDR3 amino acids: CASSDESGRGRNEQFF. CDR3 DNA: TGTGCCAGCAGTGATGAAAGCGGTCGAGGACGGAATGAGCAGTTCTTC.

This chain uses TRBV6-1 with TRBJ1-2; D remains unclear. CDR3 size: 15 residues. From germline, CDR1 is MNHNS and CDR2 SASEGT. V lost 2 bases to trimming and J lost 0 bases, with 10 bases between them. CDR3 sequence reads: CASSESADTNYGYTF. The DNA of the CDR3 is TGTGCCAGCAGTGAAAGTGCAGATACTAACTATGGCTACACCTTC.

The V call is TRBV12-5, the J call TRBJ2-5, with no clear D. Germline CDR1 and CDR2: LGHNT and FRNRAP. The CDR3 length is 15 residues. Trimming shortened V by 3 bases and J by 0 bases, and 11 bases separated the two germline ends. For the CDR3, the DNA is TGTGCTAGTGGTTTCCTATACCCGTACCAAGAGACCCAGTACTTC. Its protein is CASGFLYPYQETQYF.

CDR3: CASSPGQGTDEQYF. The CDR3 nucleotides are TGTGCCAGCAGCCCGGGACAGGGGACAGACGAGCAGTACTTC. This chain links TRBV11-3 with TRBJ2-7, with 10 bases fitting TRBD1. Germline V gene lookup returns CDR1 SGHNT and CDR2 YENEEA. This CDR3 is 14 amino acids long. J lost 5 bases, V lost 5 bases, and 6 bases had no gene match.

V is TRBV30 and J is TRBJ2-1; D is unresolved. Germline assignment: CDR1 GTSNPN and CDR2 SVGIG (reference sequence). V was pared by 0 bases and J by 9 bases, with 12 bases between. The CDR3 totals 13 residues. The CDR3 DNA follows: TGTGCCTGGAGTGTACTCTTGGGCCGTGAGCAGTTCTTC. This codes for CAWSVLLGREQFF.